This T cell receptor beta chain was recorded in a study of response to subunit inactivated influenza vaccine. Whole-study findings and limits: Only a handful of new T cells, the authors suggested, are recruited with each seasonal influenza vaccination.

Remarks on this clonotype: The antigen is undetermined.

TCRdb passed the RT-PCR reads through MiXCR, listing each CDR3 protein once. Among under 500,000 distinct CDR3 sequences listed, 9.5% to 13% were seen once. The V end lost 6 bases, the J end lost 5 bases, and 14 bases lay between the germline ends. Germline V gene lookup returns CDR1 LGHDT and CDR2 YNNKEL (reference sequence). This CDR3 is 15 amino acids long. Here the sequenced sample was PBMCs from blood, taken roughly 45 days after vaccination. This chain uses TRBV3-1 with TRBJ1-6; maybe TRBD1 (5 bases). This clonotype was sampled from a man aged 50-60 years who received an inactivated influenza vaccine. The CDR3, as DNA: TGTGCCAGCAGTCCCCAGGGACGGAATAATTCACCCCTCCACTTT. Translating it yields CASSPQGRNNSPLHF.